The 13 T cell receptor beta chains below were found in one sample sequenced in a study of beta chain features in type 1 diabetes. Investigators reverse transcribed all isolated RNA, so they sequenced expressed TCRB transcripts. Sequenced by immunoSEQ multiplex PCR; TCRdb stores in-frame clones only, minus some. The sample holds about 250,000 clones, roughly 15% seen once. The sample comprised naive CD4+ T cells from blood. The receptors were sampled from a woman aged 40 to 49 in good health.

The rearrangement uses TRBV4-1 and TRBJ1-4; D is perhaps TRBD1 (5 bases). V was clipped by 4 bases and J by 2 bases, with 23 bases between them. The germline gives CDR1 MGHRA, CDR2 YSYEKL. This CDR3 is 19 amino acids long. Here the CDR3 reads CASSRDRFSGAKTNEKLFF. The CDR3 nucleotides are TGCGCCAGCAGCCGTGATCGTTTTTCTGGGGCCAAGACTAATGAAAAACTGTTTTTT.

As for this clone: Compared with germline, one end of the junction differs, possibly owing to a read error. The chain combines TRBV5-1 with TRBJ1-4; possibly TRBD1 for D (6 bases). Germline V lookup: CDR1 SGHRS, CDR2 YFSETQ. The CDR3 runs 14 residues. The CDR3 loop reads CASSLLGANEKLFF. CDR3 nucleotide sequence: TGCGCCAGCAGCTTGCTGGGGGCTAACGAAAAACTGTTTTTT.

This chain joins TRBV10-2 and TRBJ2-1, with TRBD2 matching 12 bases. There are 14 residues in the CDR3. Germline V CDR1 and CDR2: WSHSY, SAAADI. Germline trimming cut 8 bases from V and 9 bases from J; bases unmatched to any gene: 8. The CDR3 nucleotides are TGCGCCAGCTTGGCTAGCGGGGGGGCGGTTGAGCAGTTCTTC. It yields the protein CASLASGGAVEQFF.

This clone was picked up a small number of times. The chain links TRBV19 to TRBJ1-2; weak D call: TRBD1 (6 bases). Between the trimmed V and J ends, which lost 2 bases and 4 bases, there was a span of 14 bases. Germline CDR1 and CDR2: LNHDA and SQIVND (reference sequence). This CDR3 comprises 15 residues. DNA for the CDR3: TGTGCCAGTAGTATACTGACACAGGGAATCTATGGCTACACCTTC. Protein: CASSILTQGIYGYTF.

The rearrangement links TRBV19 to TRBJ1-2; no firm D call. Per germline, CDR1 LNHDA and CDR2 SQIVND (reference sequence). The CDR3 sequence is 13 residues long. The ends were cut back, 9 bases at V and 3 bases at J, with 14 bases in the middle. CDR3 bases: TGTGCCAGCCAAAGACGGCAGGACTATGGCTACACCTTC. It translates to CASQRRQDYGYTF.

V gene TRBV5-1 combines with J gene TRBJ2-7; 8 nucleotides match TRBD1. The junction had 7 bases not matched to a gene; V was cut back by 0 bases and J by 5 bases. The length of the CDR3 is 15 residues. Germline assignment: CDR1 SGHRS and CDR2 YFSETQ. The CDR3 loop is CASSLAGRGLDEQYF. The CDR3 DNA reads as TGCGCCAGCAGCTTGGCCGGCAGGGGGCTGGACGAGCAGTACTTC.

This chain joins TRBV11-2 and TRBJ2-5; 7 nucleotides line up with TRBD1. This CDR3 has 14 residues. With V trimmed by 5 bases and J by 2 bases, 5 bases remained unmatched. CDR1 and CDR2 from the germline V gene are SGHAT and FQNNGV. CDR3 DNA sequence: TGTGCCAGCAGCCTCGGGACAGTTCAAGAGACCCAGTACTTC. Translating it yields CASSLGTVQETQYF.

This clone was detected a few times. This rearrangement joins TRBV29-1 to TRBJ1-1; D might be TRBD1 (6 bases). V lost 0 bases and J 6 bases, leaving 14 bases between the germline ends. The length of the CDR3 is 14 residues. Germline V gives CDR1 SQVTM, CDR2 ANQGSEA. As DNA, the CDR3 is TGCAGCGTTGAAGACCAGGGGATTGGTGCTGAAGCTTTCTTT. Translating it yields CSVEDQGIGAEAFF.

The chain combines TRBV7-9 with TRBJ1-2; perhaps TRBD1 as D (5 bases). Germline V gives CDR1 SEHNR, CDR2 FQNEAQ (reference sequence). CDR3 length equals 15 residues. V lost 5 bases and J 4 bases, leaving 17 bases between the germline ends. CDR3: CASSLSVEGLYGYTF. The CDR3 DNA sequence: TGTGCCAGCAGCCTCAGCGTAGAGGGACTCTATGGCTACACCTTC.

There are a few counts of this clone. CDR3 region: CASSLRLATDTQYF. As DNA, the CDR3 is TGTGCCAGCAGCTTAAGGCTAGCCACAGATACGCAGTATTTT. The chain combines TRBV11-2 with TRBJ2-3; a possible D gene is TRBD2 (5 bases). Trimming left V 2 bases short and J 2 bases short, with 8 bases between. The CDR3 is 14 amino acids. Looked up from germline, CDR1 is SGHAT and CDR2 is FQNNGV.

The chain is built from TRBV27 and TRBJ2-7; perhaps TRBD2 as D (6 bases). The V end lost 2 bases, the J end lost 2 bases, and 7 bases lay between the germline ends. The CDR3 is 13 residues long. Germline CDR1 is MNHEY and CDR2 is SMNVEV (reference sequence). CDR3 residues: CASSLRLAYEQYF. The CDR3 DNA is TGTGCCAGCAGTTTAAGACTAGCCTACGAGCAGTACTTC.

The chain employs TRBV6-6 and TRBJ1-6; 9 positions agree with TRBD1. V lost 7 bases and J lost 12; bases outside the gene matches: 10. The CDR3 is made up of 14 amino acids. Germline V lookup: CDR1 MNHNY, CDR2 SVGAGI (reference sequence). Here the CDR3 DNA reads TGTGCCAGCACCGTCCCGGGACAGGGTTTACCCCTCCACTTT. Encoded protein: CASTVPGQGLPLHF.

This clone was found a few times. The chain has TRBV18 and TRBJ1-6; a weak D match, TRBD1 (5 bases). Germline-derived CDR1 and CDR2 are KGHSH and LQKENI. The CDR3 consists of 15 residues. V was cut by 3 bases and J by 10 bases, with 16 bases left in between. The chain's CDR3 is CASSPSDRQISPLHF. The CDR3 DNA reads as TGTGCCAGCTCACCCTCCGATCGACAGATATCACCCCTCCACTTT.